The subject of this entry is one T cell receptor beta chain. The record originates from a study of blood T cell repertoires in COVID-19. Turning to the study itself: Italy, Spain and the United States were the sources of the convalescent and acute COVID-19 samples. Sources were T cells, B-cell-depleted T cells, or PBMCs; the material itself was cDNA or gDNA.

The authors' processing: Researchers report that nucleated cell counts were estimated from reference gene primer amplification. The repertoire was sequenced with immunoSEQ multiplex PCR; TCRdb's copy has only in-frame clones and lacks some. V and J calls and clone size are given by that table; D and trimming were obtained from the DNA. The sample gives just under 300,000 clones, around nine tenths of which show up once; 1% to 1.5% is in the top ten. The V and J ends lost 2 bases and 0 bases, in that order; junction bases with no gene match: 5. There are 17 residues in the CDR3. Per germline, CDR1 KGHDR and CDR2 SFDVKD.

The clonotype originates from a man in his 70s with acute or convalescent COVID-19. The genes are TRBV24-1 and TRBJ2-2; the match to TRBD1 covers 7 bases. The sequencing input was peripheral blood. DNA for the CDR3: TGTGCCACCAGTGATTCCCGACAGGGAGCGAACACCGGGGAGCTGTTTTTT. Its protein product is CATSDSRQGANTGELFF.